The next 2 T cell receptor beta chains were all read from a single sample in a study of tumor and adjacent non-tumor tissue in lung cancer (dated by TCRdb to 2016 to 2018). Bulk unsorted tissue served as the source for RNA extraction, and RNA quality was assessed using a NanoDrop ND-1000 and an Agilent 2100. Distant non-tumor tissue taken more than 3 cm from the tumor edge was used as the normal lung sample. Library method: multiplex PCR. Instrument on record: Illumina HiSeq 2500. TCRbeta libraries were constructed through three rounds of nested PCR with primers (Table S4) according to protocols modified from ARM-PCR. TCRdb redid the processing of the public reads, applying fastp at Q25 and MiXCR, and retained in-frame beta chains. Every distinct CDR3 protein forms one entry, paired with its most common genes and DNA. For this sample there are some 100,000 distinct CDR3 sequences; less than 75% appear just once. The top ten constitute less than 20% of the sample.

Input material: distant non-tumor lung tissue. The receptors were sampled from a man between 25 and 39 years old with non-small cell lung cancer.

The DNA of the CDR3 is TGTGCCAGCAGTGTCCCTCGCGGGAGACTCCACGTGCAGTACTTC. The encoded protein is CASSVPRGRLHVQYF. This chain links TRBV2 with TRBJ2-7; 7 positions agree with TRBD2. V trimming: 4 bases; J trimming: 9 bases; junction bases outside the gene matches: 15. The CDR3 has 15 amino acids. Germline V lookup: CDR1 SNHLY, CDR2 FYNNEI.

Regarding this clonotype: Relative to the germline gene, one junction end is altered; a read error may explain this. J is TRBJ1-5 and V is TRBV11-2; unclear D gene. The length of the CDR3 is 15 residues. Germline V CDR1 and CDR2: SGHAT, FQNNGV. DNA of the CDR3: TGTGTCAGCAGCATAAACCGAATGTCCAATCAGTCCCAGCATTTT. This translates into CVSSINRMSNQSQHF.